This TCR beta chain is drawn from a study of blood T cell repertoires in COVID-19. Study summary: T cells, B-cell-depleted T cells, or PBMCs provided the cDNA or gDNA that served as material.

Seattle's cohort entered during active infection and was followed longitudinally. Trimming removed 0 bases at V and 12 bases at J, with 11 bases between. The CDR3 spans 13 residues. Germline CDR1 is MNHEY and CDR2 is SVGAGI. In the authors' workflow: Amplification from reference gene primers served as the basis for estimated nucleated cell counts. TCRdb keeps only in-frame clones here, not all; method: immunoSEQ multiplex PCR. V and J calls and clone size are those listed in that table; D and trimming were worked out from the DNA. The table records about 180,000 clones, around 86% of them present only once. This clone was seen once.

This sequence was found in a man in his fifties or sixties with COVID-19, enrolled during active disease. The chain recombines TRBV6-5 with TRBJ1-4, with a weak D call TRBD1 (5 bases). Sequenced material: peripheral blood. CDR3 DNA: TGTGCCAGCAGTTACTCGCCAGGGAATCAACTGTTTTTT. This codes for CASSYSPGNQLFF.